Detailed here is one T cell receptor (beta chain). V dropped 0 bases and J dropped 0 bases, with 9 bases sitting between them. This CDR3 region has 16 residues. Germline CDR1 reads KGHSH; CDR2 reads LQKENI. This entry belongs to a study of CD8 T cells in ankylosing spondylitis. In TCRdb, the 5' RACE reads were re-called with MiXCR into one record per CDR3 protein. Among roughly 150,000 distinct CDR3 sequences listed, roughly a third were seen once. The sequence was collected from a male donor with ankylosing spondylitis. The V call is TRBV18, the J call TRBJ1-5, with D possibly matching TRBD1 (6 bases). The sequenced material came from synovial fluid, either unsorted or a sorted T cell fraction (not recorded which). The CDR3 spells CASSPPGGASNQPQHF. CDR3 nucleotide sequence: TGTGCCAGCTCACCACCGGGGGGGGCTAGCAATCAGCCCCAGCATTTT. The full variable domain, in which reference TRBV18 and TRBJ1-5 provide the parts outside the CDR3, is NAGVMQNPRHLVRRRGQEARLRCSPMKGHSHVYWYRQLPEEGLKFMVYLQKENIIDESGMPKERFSAEFPKEGPSILRIQQVVRGDSAAYFCASSPPGGASNQPQHFGDGTRLSIL.